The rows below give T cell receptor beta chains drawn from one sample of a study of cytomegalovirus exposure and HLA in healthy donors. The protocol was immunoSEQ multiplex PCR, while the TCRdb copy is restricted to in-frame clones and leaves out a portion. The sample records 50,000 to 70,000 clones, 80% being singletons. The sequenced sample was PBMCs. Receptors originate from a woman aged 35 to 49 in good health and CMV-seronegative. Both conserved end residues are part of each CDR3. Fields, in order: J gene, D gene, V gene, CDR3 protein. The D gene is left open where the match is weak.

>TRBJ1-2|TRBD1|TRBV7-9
CASSHTRTGSYGYTF
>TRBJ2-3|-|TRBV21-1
CASRREAPAGKENTDTQYF
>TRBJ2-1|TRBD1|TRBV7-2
CASSFSGTGSNEQFF
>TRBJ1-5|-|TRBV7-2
CASSLRSGRANQPQHF
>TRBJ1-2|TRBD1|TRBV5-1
CASSPDRGYGYTF
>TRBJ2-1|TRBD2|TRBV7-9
CASRPDLAGGLGEQFF
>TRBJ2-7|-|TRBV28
CASSFPNNFYEQYF
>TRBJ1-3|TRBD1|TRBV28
CASSPDRAVRNTIYF
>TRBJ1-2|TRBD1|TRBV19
CASSPTGDYGYTF
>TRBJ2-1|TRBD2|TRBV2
CASRASGTHNEQFF
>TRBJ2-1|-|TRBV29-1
CSVDSAVSSYNEQFF